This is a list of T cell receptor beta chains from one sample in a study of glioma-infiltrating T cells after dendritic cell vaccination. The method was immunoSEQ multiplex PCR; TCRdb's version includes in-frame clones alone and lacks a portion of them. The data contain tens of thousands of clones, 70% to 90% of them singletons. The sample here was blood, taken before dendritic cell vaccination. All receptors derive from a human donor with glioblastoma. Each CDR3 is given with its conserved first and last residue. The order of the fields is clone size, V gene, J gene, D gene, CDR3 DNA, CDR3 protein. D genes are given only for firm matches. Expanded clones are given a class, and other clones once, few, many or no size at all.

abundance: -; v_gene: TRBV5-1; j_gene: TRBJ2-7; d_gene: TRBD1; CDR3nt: TGCGCCAGCAGTGGGACAGGGGGCACCTACGAGCAGTACTTC; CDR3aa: CASSGTGGTYEQYF
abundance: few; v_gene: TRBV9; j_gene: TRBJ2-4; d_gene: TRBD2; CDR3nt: TGTGCCAGCAGCTCGTCGACTAGCGGGGCCGGTGGCATTCAGTACTTC; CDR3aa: CASSSSTSGAGGIQYF
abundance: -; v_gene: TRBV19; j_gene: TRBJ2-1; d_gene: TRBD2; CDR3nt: TGTGCCAGTAGTATAGGACTAGCGGGAGAACGCAATGAGCAGTTCTTC; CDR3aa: CASSIGLAGERNEQFF
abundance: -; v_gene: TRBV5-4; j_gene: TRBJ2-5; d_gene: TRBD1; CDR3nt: TGTGCCAGCAGCCTGAGGGCTACAGGGGGAGAGACCCAGTACTTC; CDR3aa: CASSLRATGGETQYF
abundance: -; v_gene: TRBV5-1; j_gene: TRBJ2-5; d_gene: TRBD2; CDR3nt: TGCGCCAGCAGCTCGGGAGGACTAGTCGAAGAGACCCAGTACTTC; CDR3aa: CASSSGGLVEETQYF
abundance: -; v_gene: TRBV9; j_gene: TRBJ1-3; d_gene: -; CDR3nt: TGTGCCAGCAGACCTGACAGCTCTGGAAACACCATATATTTT; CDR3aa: CASRPDSSGNTIYF
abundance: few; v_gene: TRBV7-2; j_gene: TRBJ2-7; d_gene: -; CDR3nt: TGTGCCAGCAGCAGCAAAACAGGGTTTAGCTCCTACGAGCAGTACTTC; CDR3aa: CASSSKTGFSSYEQYF
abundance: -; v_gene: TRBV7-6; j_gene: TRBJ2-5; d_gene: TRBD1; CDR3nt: TGTGCCAGCAGCCCGACAGGGCGGTGGGAGACCCAGTACTTC; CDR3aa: CASSPTGRWETQYF
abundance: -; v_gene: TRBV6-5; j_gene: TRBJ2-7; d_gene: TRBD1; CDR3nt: TGTGCCAGCAGAGCACCCGGGACAGGGGCAAACGAGCAGTACTTC; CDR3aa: CASRAPGTGANEQYF
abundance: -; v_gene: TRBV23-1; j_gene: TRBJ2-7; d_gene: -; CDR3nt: TGCGCCAGCAGTCAAGGCAGGGGCTCGCACGAGCAGTACTTC; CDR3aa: CASSQGRGSHEQYF
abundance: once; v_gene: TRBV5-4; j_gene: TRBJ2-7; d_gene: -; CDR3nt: TGTGCCAGCAGCTTGGCAGGGGCCTCCTACGAGCAGTACTTC; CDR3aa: CASSLAGASYEQYF
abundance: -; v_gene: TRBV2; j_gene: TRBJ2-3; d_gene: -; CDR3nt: TGTGCCAGCCCTAGAGCGTTGAGGACAGATACGCAGTATTTT; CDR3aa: CASPRALRTDTQYF
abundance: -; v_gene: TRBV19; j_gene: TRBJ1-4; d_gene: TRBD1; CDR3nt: TGTGCCAGTAGTGGGACAGGGCCCGAAAAACTGTTTTTT; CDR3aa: CASSGTGPEKLFF
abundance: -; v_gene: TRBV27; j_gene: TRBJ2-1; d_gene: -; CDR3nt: TGTGCCAGCAGTTTAAGGTCTCCTTCCAGGGGTGAGCAGTTCTTC; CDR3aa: CASSLRSPSRGEQFF
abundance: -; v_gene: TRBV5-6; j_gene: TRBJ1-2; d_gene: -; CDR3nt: TGTGCCAGCAGCTTGCTTAATTGGGGGGACGACTATGGCTACACCTTC; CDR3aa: CASSLLNWGDDYGYTF
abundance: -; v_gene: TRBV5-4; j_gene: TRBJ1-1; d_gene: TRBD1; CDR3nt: TGTGCCAGCAGCACCCCGACAGGGGGCCCTGAAGCTTTCTTT; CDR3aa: CASSTPTGGPEAFF
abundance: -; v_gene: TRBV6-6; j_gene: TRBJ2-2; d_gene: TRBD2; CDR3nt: TGTGCCAGCAGTCGCGGGGGGGCGGGCACCGGGGAGCTGTTTTTT; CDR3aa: CASSRGGAGTGELFF
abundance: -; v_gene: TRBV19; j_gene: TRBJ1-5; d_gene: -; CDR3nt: TGTGCCAGTAGTATACAGGGGACGTTGGGCAATCAGCCCCAGCATTTT; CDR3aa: CASSIQGTLGNQPQHF
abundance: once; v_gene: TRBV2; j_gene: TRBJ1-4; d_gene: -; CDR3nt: TGTGCCAGCAGTAGAGGAGGACGGATCGAAAAACTGTTTTTT; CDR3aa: CASSRGGRIEKLFF
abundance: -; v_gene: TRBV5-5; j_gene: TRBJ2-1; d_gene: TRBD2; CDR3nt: TGTGCCAGCAGCCCTGGGGGCGGGGGGAAAAACAATGAGCAGTTCTTC; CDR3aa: CASSPGGGGKNNEQFF
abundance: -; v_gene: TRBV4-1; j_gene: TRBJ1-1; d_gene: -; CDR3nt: TGCGCCAGCAGCCCGGCGGGGGGGTACACTGAAGCTTTCTTT; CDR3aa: CASSPAGGYTEAFF
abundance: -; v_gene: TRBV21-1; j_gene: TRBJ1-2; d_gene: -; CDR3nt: TGTGCCAGCAGCAAAGCAACCACCGGACAGGGAGACTATGGCTACACCTTC; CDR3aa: CASSKATTGQGDYGYTF
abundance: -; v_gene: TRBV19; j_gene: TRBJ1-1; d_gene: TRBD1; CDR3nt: TGTGCCAGTAGGGACAGGGGAGGGGAGGCTTTCTTT; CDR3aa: CASRDRGGEAFF
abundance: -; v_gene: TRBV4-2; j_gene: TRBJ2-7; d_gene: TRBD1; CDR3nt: TGTGCCAGCAGCCAACTCCCGCCAGGGGGCGGGAACGAGCAGTACTTC; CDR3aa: CASSQLPPGGGNEQYF
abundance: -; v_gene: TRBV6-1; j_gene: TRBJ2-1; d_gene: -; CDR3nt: TGTGCCAGCAGAGGGGGAGGGCTCAATGAGCAGTTCTTC; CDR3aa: CASRGGGLNEQFF
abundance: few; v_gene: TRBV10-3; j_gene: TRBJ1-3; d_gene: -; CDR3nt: TGTGCCATCAGTGAGTTTGGGGGCACTGGAAACACCATATATTTT; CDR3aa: CAISEFGGTGNTIYF
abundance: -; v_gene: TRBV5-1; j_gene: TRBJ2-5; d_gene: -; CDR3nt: TGCGCCAGCAGCGCGGACTCGATTTGGGGGACCCAGTACTTC; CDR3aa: CASSADSIWGTQYF
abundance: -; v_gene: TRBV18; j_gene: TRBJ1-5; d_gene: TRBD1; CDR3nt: TGTGCCAGCTCACCCGAGACAGGGGGCATCAATCAGCCCCAGCATTTT; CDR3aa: CASSPETGGINQPQHF
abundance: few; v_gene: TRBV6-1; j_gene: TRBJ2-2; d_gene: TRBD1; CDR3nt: TGTGCCAGCAGTGAAGCGACAGGGGACACCGGGGAGCTGTTTTTT; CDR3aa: CASSEATGDTGELFF
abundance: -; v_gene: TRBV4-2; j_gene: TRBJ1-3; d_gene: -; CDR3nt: TGTGCCAGCAGCCAAGAGTATTACAGGGCTTTCTCTGGAAACACCATATATTTT; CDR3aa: CASSQEYYRAFSGNTIYF
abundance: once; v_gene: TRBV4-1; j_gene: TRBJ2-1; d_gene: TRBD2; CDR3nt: TGCGCCAGCAGCCAAAGTTCGGCGGGGGGGCCAATCCATGAGCAGTTCTTC; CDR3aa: CASSQSSAGGPIHEQFF
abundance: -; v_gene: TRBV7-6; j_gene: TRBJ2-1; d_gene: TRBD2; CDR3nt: TGTGCCAGCAACAAGCGGGACTCGAGCTCCTACAATGAGCAGTTCTTC; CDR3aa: CASNKRDSSSYNEQFF
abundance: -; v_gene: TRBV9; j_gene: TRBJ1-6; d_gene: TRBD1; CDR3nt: TGTGCCAGCAGCATTGGGACAGGCGCGGGGTCACCCCTCCACTTT; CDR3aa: CASSIGTGAGSPLHF
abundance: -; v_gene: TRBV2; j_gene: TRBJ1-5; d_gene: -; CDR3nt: TGTGCCAGCAGTGAAGGGCGCAATCAGCCCCAGCATTTT; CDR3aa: CASSEGRNQPQHF
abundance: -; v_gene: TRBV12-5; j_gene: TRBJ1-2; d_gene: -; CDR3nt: TGTGCTAGTGGTTTGGGGGCCCGGTATGGCTACACCTTC; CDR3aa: CASGLGARYGYTF
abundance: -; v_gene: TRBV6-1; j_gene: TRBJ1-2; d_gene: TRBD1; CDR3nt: TGTGCCAGCAGACCAGGACAGGGAGCCTACACCTTC; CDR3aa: CASRPGQGAYTF
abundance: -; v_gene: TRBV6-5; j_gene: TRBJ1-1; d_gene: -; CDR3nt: TGTGCCAGCAGGTCGGAGGACCGGTTGAACACTGAAGCTTTCTTT; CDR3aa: CASRSEDRLNTEAFF
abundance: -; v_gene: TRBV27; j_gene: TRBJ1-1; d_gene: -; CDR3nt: TGTGCCAGCAGTTTATCGGCCGGGGTGGGCACTGAAGCTTTCTTT; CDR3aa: CASSLSAGVGTEAFF
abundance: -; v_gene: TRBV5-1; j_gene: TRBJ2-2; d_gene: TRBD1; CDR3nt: TGCGCCAGCAGCGGACAGGGTTTGGGCACCGGGGAGCTGTTTTTT; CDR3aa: CASSGQGLGTGELFF
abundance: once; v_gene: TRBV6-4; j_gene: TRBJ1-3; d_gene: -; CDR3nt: TGTGCCAGCAGTGACCCCCCGGGAGCCTCTGGAAACACCATATATTTT; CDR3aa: CASSDPPGASGNTIYF
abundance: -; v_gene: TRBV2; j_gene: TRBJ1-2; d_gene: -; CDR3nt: TGTGCCAGCAGTGAGGGAGGGTATGGCTACACCTTC; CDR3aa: CASSEGGYGYTF
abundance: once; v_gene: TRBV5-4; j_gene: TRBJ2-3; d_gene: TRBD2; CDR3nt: TGTGCCAGCAGAACCGGGACTAGCGGGAGGGCCCCAGATACGCAGTATTTT; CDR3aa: CASRTGTSGRAPDTQYF